These T cell receptor beta chains were read from a single sample in a study of blood T cell repertoires in COVID-19. Using immunoSEQ multiplex PCR, the repertoire was profiled, and TCRdb retains in-frame clones only, with some absent. The sample holds some 250,000 clones; 75% to 90% are singletons and the top ten take about 2%. Material for sequencing was peripheral blood. The receptors come from a man aged 25-45 years with active or convalescent COVID-19. Each CDR3 is given with its conserved first and last residue. A D gene is named only where the DNA matches it firmly. The size of a clone is reported for some rows only, either as once, few or many, or as a class for expanded clones.

clone size: few; J gene: TRBJ2-1; V gene: TRBV4-1; D gene: TRBD1; CDR3 protein: CASSLDRLYNEQFF; CDR3 DNA: TGCGCCAGCAGCCTGGACAGGCTATACAATGAGCAGTTCTTC
clone size: NA; J gene: TRBJ2-7; V gene: TRBV29-1; D gene: NA; CDR3 protein: CSVGIWTEYTSYEQYF; CDR3 DNA: TGCAGCGTTGGAATCTGGACAGAATATACGTCCTACGAGCAGTACTTC
clone size: NA; J gene: TRBJ2-3; V gene: TRBV6-1; D gene: TRBD2; CDR3 protein: CASSEGWGLSDTQYF; CDR3 DNA: TGTGCCAGCAGTGAAGGGTGGGGACTATCAGATACGCAGTATTTT
clone size: NA; J gene: TRBJ2-5; V gene: TRBV13; D gene: TRBD1; CDR3 protein: CASSFRQGGVAPETQYF; CDR3 DNA: TGTGCCAGCAGCTTTAGACAGGGGGGTGTAGCCCCAGAGACCCAGTACTTC
clone size: NA; J gene: TRBJ2-7; V gene: TRBV4-2; D gene: TRBD1; CDR3 protein: CASSPTRDRDEQYF; CDR3 DNA: TGTGCCAGCAGCCCGACCCGGGACAGGGACGAGCAGTACTTC
clone size: NA; J gene: TRBJ2-7; V gene: TRBV4-1; D gene: NA; CDR3 protein: CASSQSEGQSYEQYF; CDR3 DNA: TGCGCCAGCAGCCAATCGGAGGGGCAGTCCTACGAGCAGTACTTC
clone size: NA; J gene: TRBJ1-5; V gene: TRBV10-1; D gene: TRBD1; CDR3 protein: CAKRTGANYSNQPQHF; CDR3 DNA: TGCGCCAAACGGACAGGGGCAAATTATAGCAATCAGCCCCAGCATTTT
clone size: NA; J gene: TRBJ2-7; V gene: TRBV5-6; D gene: TRBD1; CDR3 protein: CASSFWVVQDRGTYEQYF; CDR3 DNA: TGTGCCAGCAGCTTTTGGGTCGTCCAGGACAGGGGCACCTACGAGCAGTACTTC
clone size: NA; J gene: TRBJ1-6; V gene: TRBV14; D gene: NA; CDR3 protein: CASSQPFSNSPLHF; CDR3 DNA: TGTGCCAGCAGCCAACCGTTCTCTAATTCACCCCTCCACTTT
clone size: NA; J gene: TRBJ2-7; V gene: TRBV3-1/TRBV3-2; D gene: TRBD1; CDR3 protein: CASSDPGTASHEQYF; CDR3 DNA: TGTGCCAGCAGCGACCCCGGGACAGCTTCACACGAGCAGTACTTC
clone size: NA; J gene: TRBJ2-3; V gene: TRBV7-6; D gene: NA; CDR3 protein: CASSLAEGGSTDTQYF; CDR3 DNA: TGTGCCAGCAGCTTAGCCGAGGGCGGCTCCACAGATACGCAGTATTTT
clone size: NA; J gene: TRBJ1-3; V gene: TRBV27; D gene: TRBD1; CDR3 protein: CASSRQGISGNTIYF; CDR3 DNA: TGTGCCAGCAGCAGACAGGGAATCTCTGGAAACACCATATATTTT
clone size: NA; J gene: TRBJ1-1; V gene: TRBV30; D gene: NA; CDR3 protein: CAWSPLTEAFF; CDR3 DNA: TGTGCCTGGAGTCCGCTAACTGAAGCTTTCTTT
clone size: NA; J gene: TRBJ2-4; V gene: TRBV15; D gene: TRBD2; CDR3 protein: CATSSSSAGGHRNIQYF; CDR3 DNA: TGTGCCACCAGCAGTTCCTCAGCGGGGGGGCACAGAAACATTCAGTACTTC
clone size: few; J gene: TRBJ1-3; V gene: TRBV30; D gene: NA; CDR3 protein: CAWADGGISGNTIYF; CDR3 DNA: TGTGCCTGGGCCGATGGAGGGATCTCTGGAAACACCATATATTTT
clone size: NA; J gene: TRBJ2-1; V gene: TRBV13; D gene: NA; CDR3 protein: CASSLRLASYNEQFF; CDR3 DNA: TGTGCCAGCAGCTTACGGCTAGCCTCCTACAATGAGCAGTTCTTC
clone size: NA; J gene: TRBJ1-1; V gene: TRBV18; D gene: NA; CDR3 protein: CASSLRIQQENTEAFF; CDR3 DNA: TGTGCCAGCTCACTTAGAATACAACAGGAGAACACTGAAGCTTTCTTT
clone size: NA; J gene: TRBJ2-5; V gene: TRBV2; D gene: TRBD2; CDR3 protein: CASSRTSGVAVETQYF; CDR3 DNA: TGTGCCAGCAGTCGGACTAGCGGGGTAGCGGTGGAGACCCAGTACTTC
clone size: NA; J gene: TRBJ1-4; V gene: TRBV25-1; D gene: TRBD1; CDR3 protein: CASSVIAGGNEKLFF; CDR3 DNA: TGTGCCAGCAGTGTTATCGCAGGGGGCAATGAAAAACTGTTTTTT
clone size: NA; J gene: TRBJ1-5; V gene: TRBV6-2/TRBV6-3; D gene: NA; CDR3 protein: CASSEPLGGQPQHF; CDR3 DNA: TGTGCCAGCAGTGAGCCCCTCGGGGGTCAGCCCCAGCATTTT
clone size: NA; J gene: TRBJ2-7; V gene: TRBV30; D gene: NA; CDR3 protein: CAWSVQGYEQYF; CDR3 DNA: TGTGCCTGGAGTGTACAGGGTTACGAGCAGTACTTC
clone size: NA; J gene: TRBJ2-3; V gene: TRBV13; D gene: TRBD2; CDR3 protein: CASSLVLAGDTDTQYF; CDR3 DNA: TGTGCCAGCAGCTTAGTGCTAGCGGGGGACACAGATACGCAGTATTTT
clone size: NA; J gene: TRBJ2-7; V gene: TRBV7-9; D gene: TRBD1; CDR3 protein: CASSPDRGNYEQYF; CDR3 DNA: TGTGCCAGCAGCCCCGACAGGGGGAACTACGAGCAGTACTTC
clone size: NA; J gene: TRBJ2-1; V gene: TRBV27; D gene: TRBD2; CDR3 protein: CASSLVAGRALVDNEQFF; CDR3 DNA: TGTGCCAGCAGTTTAGTTGCTGGGAGGGCGCTCGTAGACAATGAGCAGTTCTTC